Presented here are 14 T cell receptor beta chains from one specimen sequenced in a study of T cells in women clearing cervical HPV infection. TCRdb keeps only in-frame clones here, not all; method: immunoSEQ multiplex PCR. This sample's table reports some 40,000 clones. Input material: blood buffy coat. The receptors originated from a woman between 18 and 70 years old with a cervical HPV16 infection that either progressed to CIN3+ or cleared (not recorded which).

The CDR3 DNA, read in part, is TGTGCCAGCAGCATCTCTCGACGAGGGGCCAAAAACATT. Protein: CASSISRRGAKNI. The whole CDR3 sequence is CASSISRRGAKNIQYF. The rearrangement uses TRBV9 and TRBJ2-4, with TRBD2 as a possible D gene (5 bases). The read gets to within 3 residues of the CDR3 end, and the germline J gene fills in the rest. V was shortened by 4 bases and J by 1 base, with 15 bases between the two germline ends. The CDR3 spans 16 residues. CDR1 and CDR2 (germline): SGDLS, YYNGEE. Filled out from reference TRBV9 and TRBJ2-4, the complete variable domain reads DSGVTQTPKHLITATGQRVTLRCSPRSGDLSVYWYQQSLDQGLQFLIQYYNGEERAKGNILERFSAQQFPDLHSELNLSSLELGDSALYFCASSISRRGAKNIQYFGAGTRLSVL.

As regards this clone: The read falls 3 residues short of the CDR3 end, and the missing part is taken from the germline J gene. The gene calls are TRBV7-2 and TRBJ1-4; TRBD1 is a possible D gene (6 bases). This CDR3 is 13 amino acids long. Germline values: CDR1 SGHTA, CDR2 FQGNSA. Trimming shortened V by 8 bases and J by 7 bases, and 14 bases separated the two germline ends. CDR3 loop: CASGPRGGEKLFF. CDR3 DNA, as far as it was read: TGTGCCAGCGGTCCGAGGGGGGGTGAAAAA. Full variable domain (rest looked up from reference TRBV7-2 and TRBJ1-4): GAGVSQSPSNKVTEKGKDVELRCDPISGHTALYWYRQSLGQGLEFLIYFQGNSAPDKSGLPSDRFSAERTGGSVSTLTIQRTQQEDSAVYLCASGPRGGEKLFFGSGTQLSVL.

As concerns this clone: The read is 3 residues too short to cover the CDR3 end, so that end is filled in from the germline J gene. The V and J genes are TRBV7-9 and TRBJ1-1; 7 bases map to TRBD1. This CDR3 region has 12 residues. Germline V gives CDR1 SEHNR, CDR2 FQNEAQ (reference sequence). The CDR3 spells CASSPGTVGAFF. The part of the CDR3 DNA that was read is TGTGCCAGCAGCCCCGGGACAGTCGGT. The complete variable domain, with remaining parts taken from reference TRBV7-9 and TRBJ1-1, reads DTGVSQNPRHKITKRGQNVTFRCDPISEHNRLYWYRQTLGQGPEFLTYFQNEAQLEKSRLLSDRFSAERPKGSFSTLEIQRTEQGDSAMYLCASSPGTVGAFFGQGTRLTVV.

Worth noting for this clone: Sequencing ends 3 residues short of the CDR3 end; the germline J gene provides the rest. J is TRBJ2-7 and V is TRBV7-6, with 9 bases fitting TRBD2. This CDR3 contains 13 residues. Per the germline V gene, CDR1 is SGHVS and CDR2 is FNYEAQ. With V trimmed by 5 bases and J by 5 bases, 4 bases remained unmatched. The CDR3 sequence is CASSASGENEQYF. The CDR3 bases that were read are TGTGCCAGCAGCGCTAGCGGGGAGAACGAG.

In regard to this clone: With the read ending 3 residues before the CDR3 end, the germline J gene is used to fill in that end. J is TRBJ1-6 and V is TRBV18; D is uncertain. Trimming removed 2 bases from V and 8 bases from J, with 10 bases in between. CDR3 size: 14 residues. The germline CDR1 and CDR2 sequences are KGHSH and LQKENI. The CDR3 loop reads CASSPAGFDSPLHF. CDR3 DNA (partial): TGTGCCAGCTCACCAGCGGGATTCGATTCACCC.

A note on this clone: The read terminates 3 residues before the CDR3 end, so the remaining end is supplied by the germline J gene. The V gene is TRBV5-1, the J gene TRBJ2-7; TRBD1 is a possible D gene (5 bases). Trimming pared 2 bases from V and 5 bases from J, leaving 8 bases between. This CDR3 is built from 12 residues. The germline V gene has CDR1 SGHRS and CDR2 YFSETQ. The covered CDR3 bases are TGCGCCAGCAGCTTAGGGGTCGACGAG. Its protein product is CASSLGVDE. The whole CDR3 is CASSLGVDEQYF.

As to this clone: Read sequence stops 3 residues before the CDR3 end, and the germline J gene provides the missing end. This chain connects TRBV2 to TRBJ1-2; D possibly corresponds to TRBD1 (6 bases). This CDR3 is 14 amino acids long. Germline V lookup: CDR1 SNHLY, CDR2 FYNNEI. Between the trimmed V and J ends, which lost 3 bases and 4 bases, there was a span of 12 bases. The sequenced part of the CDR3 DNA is TGTGCCAGCAGTGATAGGGGGTCTGTCTATGGC. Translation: CASSDRGSVYG. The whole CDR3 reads CASSDRGSVYGYTF.

CDR3 bases read: TGTGCCAGCAGCTTAAGCCCTCAGGGTACG. Translating gives CASSLSPQGT. The whole CDR3 sequence reads CASSLSPQGTQYF. This chain links TRBV5-6 with TRBJ2-3; TRBD1 might be the D (5 bases). The read ends 3 residues early relative to the CDR3; the germline J gene fills the gap. CDR1 is SGHDT and CDR2 is YYEEEE in the germline V gene. This CDR3 has 13 amino acids. V gave up 2 bases and J gave up 8 bases, with 12 bases separating them.

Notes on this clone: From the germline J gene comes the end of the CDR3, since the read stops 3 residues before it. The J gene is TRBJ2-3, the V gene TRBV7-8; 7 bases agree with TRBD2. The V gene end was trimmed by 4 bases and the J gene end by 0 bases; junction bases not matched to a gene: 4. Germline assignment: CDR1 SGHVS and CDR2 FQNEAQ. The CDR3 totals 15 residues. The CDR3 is CASSSTSASTDTQYF. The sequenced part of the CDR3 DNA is TGTGCCAGCAGCTCTACTAGCGCGAGCACAGATACG.

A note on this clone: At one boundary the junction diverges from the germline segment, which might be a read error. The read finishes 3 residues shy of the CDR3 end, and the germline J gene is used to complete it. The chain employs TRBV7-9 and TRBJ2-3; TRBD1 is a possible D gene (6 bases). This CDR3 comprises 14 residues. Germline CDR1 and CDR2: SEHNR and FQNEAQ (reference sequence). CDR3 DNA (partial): TGTTCCAGCAGCCAGACAGGCAGCACAGATACG. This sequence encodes CSSSQTGSTDT. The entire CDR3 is CSSSQTGSTDTQYF.

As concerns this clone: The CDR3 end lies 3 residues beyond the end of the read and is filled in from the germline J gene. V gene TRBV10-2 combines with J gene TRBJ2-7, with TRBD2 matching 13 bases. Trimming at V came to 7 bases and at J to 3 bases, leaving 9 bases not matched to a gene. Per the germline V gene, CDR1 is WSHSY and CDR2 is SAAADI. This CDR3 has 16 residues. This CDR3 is CASTGGGTSGNYEQYF. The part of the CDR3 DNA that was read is TGCGCCAGCACTGGCGGCGGGACTAGCGGGAACTACGAG.

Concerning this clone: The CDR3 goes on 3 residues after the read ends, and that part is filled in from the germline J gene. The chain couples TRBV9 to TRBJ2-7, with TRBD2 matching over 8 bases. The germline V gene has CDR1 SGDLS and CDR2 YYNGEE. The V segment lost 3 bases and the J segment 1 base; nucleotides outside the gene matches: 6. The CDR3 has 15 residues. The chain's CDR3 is CASSAAGGGSYEQYF. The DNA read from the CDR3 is TGTGCCAGCAGCGCCGCCGGGGGGGGGTCCTACGAG.

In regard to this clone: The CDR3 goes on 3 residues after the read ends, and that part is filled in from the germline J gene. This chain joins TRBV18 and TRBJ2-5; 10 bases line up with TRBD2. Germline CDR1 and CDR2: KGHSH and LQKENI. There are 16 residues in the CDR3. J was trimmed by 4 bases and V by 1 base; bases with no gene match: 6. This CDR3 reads CASSPQRGGFGETQYF. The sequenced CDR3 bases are TGTGCCAGCTCACCACAGCGGGGGGGCTTCGGAGAGACC.

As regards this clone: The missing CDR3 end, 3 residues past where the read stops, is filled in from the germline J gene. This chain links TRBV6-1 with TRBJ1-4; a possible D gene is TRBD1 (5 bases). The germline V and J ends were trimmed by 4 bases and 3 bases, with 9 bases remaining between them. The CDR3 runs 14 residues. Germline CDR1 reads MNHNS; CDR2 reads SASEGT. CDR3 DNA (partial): TGTGCCAGCAGTGGGGGGGGGTCTAATGAAAAA. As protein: CASSGGGSNEK. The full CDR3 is CASSGGGSNEKLFF.